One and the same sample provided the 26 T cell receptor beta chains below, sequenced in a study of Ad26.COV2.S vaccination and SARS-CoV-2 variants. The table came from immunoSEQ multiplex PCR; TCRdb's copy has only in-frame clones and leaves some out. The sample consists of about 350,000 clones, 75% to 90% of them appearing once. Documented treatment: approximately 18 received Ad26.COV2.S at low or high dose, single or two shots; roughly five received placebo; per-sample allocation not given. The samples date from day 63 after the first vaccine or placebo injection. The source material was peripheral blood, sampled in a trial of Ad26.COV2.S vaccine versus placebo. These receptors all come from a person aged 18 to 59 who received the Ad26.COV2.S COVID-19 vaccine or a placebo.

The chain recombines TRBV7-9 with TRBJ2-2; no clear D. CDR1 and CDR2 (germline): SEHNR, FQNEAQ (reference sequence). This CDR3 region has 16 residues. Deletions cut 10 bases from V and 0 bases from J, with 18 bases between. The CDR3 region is CANEPKNTANTGELFF. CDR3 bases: TGTGCCAACGAACCGAAAAATACAGCGAACACCGGGGAGCTGTTTTTT.

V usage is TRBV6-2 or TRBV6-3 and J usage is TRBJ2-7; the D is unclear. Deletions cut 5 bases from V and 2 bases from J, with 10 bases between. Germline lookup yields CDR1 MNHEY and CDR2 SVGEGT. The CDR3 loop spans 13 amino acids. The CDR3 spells CASSLNFAYEQYF. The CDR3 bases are TGTGCCAGCAGTCTTAACTTCGCCTACGAGCAGTACTTC.

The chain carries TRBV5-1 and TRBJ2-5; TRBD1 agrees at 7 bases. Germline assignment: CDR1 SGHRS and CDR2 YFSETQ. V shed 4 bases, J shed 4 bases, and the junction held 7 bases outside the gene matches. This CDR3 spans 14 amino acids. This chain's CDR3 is CASSITGAGETQYF. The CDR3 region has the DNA TGCGCCAGCAGCATAACAGGGGCGGGAGAGACCCAGTACTTC.

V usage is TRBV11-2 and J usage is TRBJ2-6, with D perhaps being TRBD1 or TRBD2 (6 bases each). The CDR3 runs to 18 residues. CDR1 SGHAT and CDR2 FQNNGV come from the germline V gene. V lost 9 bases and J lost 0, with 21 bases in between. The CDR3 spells CASLGGPRLFSGANVLTF. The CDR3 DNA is TGTGCCAGTCTTGGGGGGCCCCGCCTCTTCTCTGGGGCCAACGTCCTGACTTTC.

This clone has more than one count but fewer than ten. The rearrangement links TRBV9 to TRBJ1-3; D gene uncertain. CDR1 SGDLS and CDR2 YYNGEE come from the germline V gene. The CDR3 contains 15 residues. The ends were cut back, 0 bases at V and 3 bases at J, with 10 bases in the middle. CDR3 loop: CASSVVAGVGNTIYF. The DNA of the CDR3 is TGTGCCAGCAGCGTAGTGGCAGGCGTTGGAAACACCATATATTTT.

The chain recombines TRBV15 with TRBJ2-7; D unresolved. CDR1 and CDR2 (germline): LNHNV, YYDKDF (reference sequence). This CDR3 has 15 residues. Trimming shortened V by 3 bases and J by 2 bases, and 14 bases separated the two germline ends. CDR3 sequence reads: CATSRLVSGPYEQYF. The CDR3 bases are TGTGCCACCAGCAGGCTGGTTTCAGGACCCTACGAGCAGTACTTC.

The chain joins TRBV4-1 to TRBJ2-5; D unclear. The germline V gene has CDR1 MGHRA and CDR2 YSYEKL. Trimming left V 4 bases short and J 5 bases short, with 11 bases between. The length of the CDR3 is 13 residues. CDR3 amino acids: CASSPSGSETQYF. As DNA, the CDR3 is TGCGCCAGCAGCCCATCGGGTAGCGAGACCCAGTACTTC.

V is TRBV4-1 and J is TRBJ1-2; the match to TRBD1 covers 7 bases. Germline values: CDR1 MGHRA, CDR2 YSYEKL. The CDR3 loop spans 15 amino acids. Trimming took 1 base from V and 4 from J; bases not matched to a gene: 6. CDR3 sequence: CASSQATDRPYGYTF. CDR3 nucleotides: TGCGCCAGCAGCCAAGCCACGGACAGGCCCTATGGCTACACCTTC.

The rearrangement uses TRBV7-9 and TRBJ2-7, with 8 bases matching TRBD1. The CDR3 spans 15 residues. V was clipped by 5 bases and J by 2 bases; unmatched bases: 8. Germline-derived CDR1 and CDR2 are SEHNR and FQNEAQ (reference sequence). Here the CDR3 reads CASSLGQGGTYEQYF. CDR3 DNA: TGTGCCAGCAGCCTCGGACAGGGTGGTACCTACGAGCAGTACTTC.

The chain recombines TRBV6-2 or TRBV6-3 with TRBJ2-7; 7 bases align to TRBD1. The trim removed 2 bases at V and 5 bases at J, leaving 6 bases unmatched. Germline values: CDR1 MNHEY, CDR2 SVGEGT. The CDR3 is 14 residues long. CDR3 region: CASSYGDRVNEQYF. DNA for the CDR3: TGTGCCAGCAGTTACGGAGACAGGGTCAACGAGCAGTACTTC.

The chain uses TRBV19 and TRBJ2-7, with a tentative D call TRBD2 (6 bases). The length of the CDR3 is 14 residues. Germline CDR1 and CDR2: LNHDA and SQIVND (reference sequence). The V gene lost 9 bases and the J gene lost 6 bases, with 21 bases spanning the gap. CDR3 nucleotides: TGTGCCAGCAAAGTGAGGGGCGGGGTAACCGAGCAGTACTTC. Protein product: CASKVRGGVTEQYF.

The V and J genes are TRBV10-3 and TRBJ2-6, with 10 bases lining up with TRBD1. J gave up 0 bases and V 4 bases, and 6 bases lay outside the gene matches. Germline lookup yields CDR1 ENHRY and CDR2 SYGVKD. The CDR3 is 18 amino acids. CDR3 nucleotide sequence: TGTGCCATCAGTGGGGGGACAGGGGTTAACTCTGGGGCCAACGTCCTGACTTTC. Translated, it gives CAISGGTGVNSGANVLTF.

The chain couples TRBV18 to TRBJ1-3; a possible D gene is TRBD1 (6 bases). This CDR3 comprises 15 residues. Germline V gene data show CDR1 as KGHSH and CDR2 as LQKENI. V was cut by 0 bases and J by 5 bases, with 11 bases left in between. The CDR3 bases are TGTGCCAGCTCACCACCGGCGGGGGCGAGAAACACCATATATTTT. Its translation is CASSPPAGARNTIYF.

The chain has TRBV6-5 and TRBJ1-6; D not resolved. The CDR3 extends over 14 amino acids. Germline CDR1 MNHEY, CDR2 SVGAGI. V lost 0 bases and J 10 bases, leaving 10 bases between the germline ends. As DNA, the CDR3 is TGTGCCAGCAGTTACTCGATTGGGGAATCACCCCTCCACTTT. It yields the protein CASSYSIGESPLHF.

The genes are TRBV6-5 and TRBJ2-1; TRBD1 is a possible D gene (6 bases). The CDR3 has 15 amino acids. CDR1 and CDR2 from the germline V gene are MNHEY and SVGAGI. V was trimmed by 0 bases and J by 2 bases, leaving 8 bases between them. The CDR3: CASSYSGTPYNEQFF. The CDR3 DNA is TGTGCCAGCAGTTACTCCGGGACACCCTACAATGAGCAGTTCTTC.

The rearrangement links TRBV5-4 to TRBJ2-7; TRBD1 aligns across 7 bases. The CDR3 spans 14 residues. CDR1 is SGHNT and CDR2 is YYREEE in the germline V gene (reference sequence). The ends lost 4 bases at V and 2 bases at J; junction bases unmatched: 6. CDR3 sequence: CASSIDDRAYEQYF. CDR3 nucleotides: TGTGCCAGCAGCATAGACGACAGGGCCTACGAGCAGTACTTC.

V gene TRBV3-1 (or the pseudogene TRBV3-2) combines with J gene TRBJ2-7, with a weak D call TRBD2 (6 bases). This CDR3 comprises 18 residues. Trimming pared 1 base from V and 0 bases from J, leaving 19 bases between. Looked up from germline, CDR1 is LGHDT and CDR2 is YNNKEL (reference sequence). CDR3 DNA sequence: TGTGCCAGCAGCCAAGGGTCTTTTACCGGGACTGACTCCTACGAGCAGTACTTC. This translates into CASSQGSFTGTDSYEQYF.

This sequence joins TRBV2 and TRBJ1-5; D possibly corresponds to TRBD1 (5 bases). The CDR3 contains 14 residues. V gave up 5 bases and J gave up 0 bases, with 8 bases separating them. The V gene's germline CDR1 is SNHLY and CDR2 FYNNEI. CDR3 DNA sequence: TGTGCCAGCAGTCTCAGGGCTAGCAATCAGCCCCAGCATTTT. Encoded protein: CASSLRASNQPQHF.

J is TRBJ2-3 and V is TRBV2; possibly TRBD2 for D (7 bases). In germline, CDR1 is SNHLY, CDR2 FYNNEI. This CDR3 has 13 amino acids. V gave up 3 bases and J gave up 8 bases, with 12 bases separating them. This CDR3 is CASSDGGASTQYF. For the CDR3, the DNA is TGTGCCAGCAGTGATGGGGGGGCAAGTACGCAGTATTTT.

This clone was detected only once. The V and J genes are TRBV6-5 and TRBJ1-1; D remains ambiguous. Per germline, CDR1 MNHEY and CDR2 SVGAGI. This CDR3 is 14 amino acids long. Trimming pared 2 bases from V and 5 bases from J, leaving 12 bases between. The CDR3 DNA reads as TGTGCCAGCAGTTACGACCGAAAAAGGACTGAAGCTTTCTTT. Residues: CASSYDRKRTEAFF.

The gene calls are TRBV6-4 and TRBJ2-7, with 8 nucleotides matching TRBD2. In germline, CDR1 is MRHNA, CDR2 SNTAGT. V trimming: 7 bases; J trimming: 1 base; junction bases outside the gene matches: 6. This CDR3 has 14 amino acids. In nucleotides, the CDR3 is TGTGCCAGCACGGGGGGGCGGCTGTCCTACGAGCAGTACTTC. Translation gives CASTGGRLSYEQYF.

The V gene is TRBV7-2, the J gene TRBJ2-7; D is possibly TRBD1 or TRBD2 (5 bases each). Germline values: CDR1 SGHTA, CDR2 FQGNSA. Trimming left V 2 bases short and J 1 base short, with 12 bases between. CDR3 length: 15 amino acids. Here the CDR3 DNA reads TGTGCCAGCAGCTTATCCGGGGCAAGGTCCTACGAGCAGTACTTC. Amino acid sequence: CASSLSGARSYEQYF.

The CDR3 here is CASSLPGQGSGEKLFF. The CDR3 DNA is TGTGCCAGCAGTTTACCCGGACAGGGAAGTGGAGAAAAACTGTTTTTT. The chain carries TRBV28 and TRBJ1-4; TRBD1 matches 8 bases. Germline CDR1 MDHEN, CDR2 SYDVKM. Trimming at V came to 2 bases and at J to 8 bases, leaving 10 bases not matched to a gene. The CDR3 runs to 16 residues.

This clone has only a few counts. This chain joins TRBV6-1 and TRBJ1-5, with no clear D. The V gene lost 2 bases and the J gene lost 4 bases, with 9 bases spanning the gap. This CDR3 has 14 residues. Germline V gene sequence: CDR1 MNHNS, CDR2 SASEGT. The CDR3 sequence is CASSEFGRNQPQHF. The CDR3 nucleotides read TGTGCCAGCAGTGAATTCGGGCGGAATCAGCCCCAGCATTTT.

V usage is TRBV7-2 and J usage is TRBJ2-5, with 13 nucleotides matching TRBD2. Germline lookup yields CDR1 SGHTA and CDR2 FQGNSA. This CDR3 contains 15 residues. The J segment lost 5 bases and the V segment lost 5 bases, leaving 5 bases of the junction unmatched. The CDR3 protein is CASSGRTSGSETQYF. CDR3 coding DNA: TGTGCCAGCAGCGGTCGGACTAGCGGGAGTGAGACCCAGTACTTC.

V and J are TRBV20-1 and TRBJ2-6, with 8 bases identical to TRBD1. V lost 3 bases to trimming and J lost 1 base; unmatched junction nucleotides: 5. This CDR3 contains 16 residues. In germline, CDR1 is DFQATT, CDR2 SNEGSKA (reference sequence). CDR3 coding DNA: TGCAGTGCTAGTGGCAGGGGGCATTCTGGGGCCAACGTCCTGACTTTC. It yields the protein CSASGRGHSGANVLTF.